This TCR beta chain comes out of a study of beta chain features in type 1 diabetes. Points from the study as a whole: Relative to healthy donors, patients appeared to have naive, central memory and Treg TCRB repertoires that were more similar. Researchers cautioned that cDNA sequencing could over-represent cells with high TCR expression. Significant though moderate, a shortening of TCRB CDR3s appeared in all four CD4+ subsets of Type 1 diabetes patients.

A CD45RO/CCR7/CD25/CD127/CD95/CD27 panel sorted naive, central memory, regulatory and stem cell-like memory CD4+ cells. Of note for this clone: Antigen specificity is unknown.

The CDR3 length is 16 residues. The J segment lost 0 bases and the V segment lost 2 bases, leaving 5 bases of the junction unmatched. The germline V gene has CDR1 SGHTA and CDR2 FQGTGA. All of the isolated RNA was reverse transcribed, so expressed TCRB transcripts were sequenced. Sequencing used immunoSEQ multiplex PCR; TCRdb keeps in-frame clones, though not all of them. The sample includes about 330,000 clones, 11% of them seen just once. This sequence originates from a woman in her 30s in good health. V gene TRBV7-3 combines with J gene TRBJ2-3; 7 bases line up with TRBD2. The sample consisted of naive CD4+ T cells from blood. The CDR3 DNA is TGTGCCAGCAGCTTATCTACTAGCGAGAGCACAGATACGCAGTATTTT. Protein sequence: CASSLSTSESTDTQYF.